This T cell receptor (beta chain) stems from a study of CD8+ T cells in alopecia areata. Germline values: CDR1 LGHNA, CDR2 YNFKEQ. V dropped 1 base and J dropped 5 bases, with 20 bases sitting between them. CDR3 length: 17 amino acids. Researchers took lesional scalp punch biopsies and peripheral blood from people who were alopecia areata patients. Reverse transcription of extracted RNA yielded cDNA, which provided the sequencing template. Some clones are missing from TCRdb's copy, which holds only in-frame ones; the method was immunoSEQ multiplex PCR. This table has about 19,000 clones, about 70% appearing once.

The sequence was collected from a human donor with alopecia areata. The source was skin, collected at week 0. The J gene is TRBJ2-5, the V gene TRBV4-2; D tentatively fits TRBD1 or TRBD2 (6 bases each). CDR3 bases: TGTGCCAGCAGCCAAGCCCCTTATAGGGGGACTGTGGAGACCCAGTACTTC. Translated, it gives CASSQAPYRGTVETQYF.